The 13 T cell receptor beta chains below come from one sample, sequenced in a study of T-cell reconstitution after alpha-beta-depleted transplantation in children. Preparation of the TCRbeta library involved a method that used unique molecular identifiers. TCRdb called the PCR reads again in MiXCR, with one record for every CDR3 protein. The table has 610,000 or so distinct CDR3 sequences, over 25% seen once. Specimen: PBMCs, collected before TCRalphabeta/CD19-depleted stem cell transplant. The receptors shown here come from a boy less than two years old with Wiskott-Aldrich syndrome, due to receive a stem cell transplant.

This clonotype has a single count. The chain carries TRBV28 and TRBJ1-5, with 7 bases lining up with TRBD1. Per germline, CDR1 MDHEN and CDR2 SYDVKM. The CDR3 spans 16 residues. The trim removed 5 bases at V and 2 bases at J, leaving 9 bases unmatched. The CDR3 DNA reads as TGTGCCAGCAGTCCTAGACAGGGAATGGGCAATCAGCCCCAGCATTTT. Its translation: CASSPRQGMGNQPQHF. The full variable domain, with the rest looked up from reference TRBV28 and TRBJ1-5, is DVKVTQSSRYLVKRTGEKVFLECVQDMDHENMFWYRQDPGLGLRLIYFSYDVKMKEKGDIPEGYSVSREKKERFSLILESASTNQTSMYLCASSPRQGMGNQPQHFGDGTRLSIL.

J is TRBJ1-1 and V is TRBV4-2; no clear D gene. The V gene lost 1 base and the J gene lost 4 bases, with 16 bases spanning the gap. The V gene's germline CDR1 is LGHNA and CDR2 YNFKEQ. The CDR3 runs to 16 residues. CDR3 coding DNA: TGTGCCAGCAGCCAAGTCGTAGGGCACCAGACCACTGAAGCTTTCTTT. Translating gives CASSQVVGHQTTEAFF.

This clonotype was found a few times. The V call is TRBV29-1, the J call TRBJ2-1, with D possibly TRBD1 on 5 matching bases. The CDR3 spans 18 residues. The germline V and J ends were trimmed by 0 bases and 0 bases, with 18 bases remaining between them. Germline V CDR1 and CDR2: SQVTM, ANQGSEA. The CDR3 protein is CSVEDRVGGFSSYNEQFF. CDR3 in DNA: TGCAGCGTTGAAGACAGGGTAGGCGGTTTTTCCTCCTACAATGAGCAGTTCTTC.

Only a few counts were recorded for this clonotype. V usage is TRBV5-1 and J usage is TRBJ2-1, with 11 bases matching TRBD1. Germline V gives CDR1 SGHRS, CDR2 YFSETQ. The CDR3 runs to 16 residues. The V gene end was trimmed by 4 bases and the J gene end by 4 bases; junction bases not matched to a gene: 7. In DNA, the CDR3 is TGCGCCAGCAGCCCTCAAGGGACAGGGGGGTACAATGAGCAGTTCTTC. Translation: CASSPQGTGGYNEQFF. The full variable domain, with the rest looked up from reference TRBV5-1 and TRBJ2-1, is KAGVTQTPRYLIKTRGQQVTLSCSPISGHRSVSWYQQTPGQGLQFLFEYFSETQRNKGNFPGRFSGRQFSNSRSEMNVSTLELGDSALYLCASSPQGTGGYNEQFFGPGTRLTVL.

This clonotype has only a few counts. V usage is TRBV7-2 and J usage is TRBJ2-7, with TRBD2 matching over 10 bases. J lost 3 bases, V lost 3 bases, and 5 bases had no gene match. The CDR3 spans 15 residues. Germline CDR1 reads SGHTA; CDR2 reads FQGNSA. The CDR3 nucleotides read TGTGCCAGCAGCTTTACCGGGACTAGCGACTACGAGCAGTACTTC. This sequence encodes CASSFTGTSDYEQYF.

The chain carries TRBV7-2 and TRBJ1-2; weak D call: TRBD1 (6 bases). Germline lookup yields CDR1 SGHTA and CDR2 FQGNSA. V lost 4 bases to trimming and J lost 4 bases, with 10 bases between them. The CDR3 has 13 amino acids. CDR3 sequence reads: CASSSTRGYGYTF. CDR3 nucleotides: TGTGCCAGCAGCTCTACCAGGGGCTATGGCTACACCTTC.

The genes are TRBV6-1 and TRBJ2-1; 15 bases are shared with TRBD2. Germline trimming cut 1 base from V and 10 bases from J; bases unmatched to any gene: 8. The germline V gene encodes CDR1 MNHNS and CDR2 SASEGT. CDR3 length: 17 amino acids. The CDR3 protein is CASSEGLPGLAGGEQFF. The CDR3 DNA sequence: TGTGCCAGCAGTGAAGGGCTTCCGGGACTAGCGGGAGGCGAGCAGTTCTTC.

The chain combines TRBV28 with TRBJ2-7; D possibly corresponds to TRBD2 (6 bases). V shed 8 bases and J shed 4 bases, with 18 bases lying between them. Per the germline V gene, CDR1 is MDHEN and CDR2 is SYDVKM. The CDR3 contains 14 residues. The CDR3 nucleotides read TGTGCCAGCTCCTTGCGGGAATTTCTTTACGAGCAGTACTTC. It specifies CASSLREFLYEQYF.

This chain connects TRBV20-1 to TRBJ1-2, with TRBD1 matching 8 bases. The CDR3 totals 13 residues. V was pared by 8 bases and J by 4 bases, with 9 bases of the junction left unmatched. Germline CDR1 and CDR2: DFQATT and SNEGSKA (reference sequence). CDR3 protein: CSPFGQGAYGYTF. CDR3 bases: TGCAGTCCGTTTGGACAGGGCGCCTATGGCTACACCTTC.

This chain uses TRBV6-1 with TRBJ2-1; TRBD2 agrees at 9 bases. With 6 bases clipped from V and 6 bases from J, the junction kept 6 bases outside the gene matches. The germline V gene has CDR1 MNHNS and CDR2 SASEGT. This CDR3 is 14 amino acids long. The CDR3 region is CASRRTSVSNEQFF. As DNA, the CDR3 is TGTGCCAGCAGACGGACTAGCGTATCCAATGAGCAGTTCTTC.

As concerns this clonotype: A read error may produce the germline difference seen at one junction end. The gene calls are TRBV7-2 and TRBJ2-7, with 7 bases lining up with TRBD2. The CDR3 contains 16 residues. Germline loops: CDR1 SGHTA, CDR2 FQGNSA. CDR3 DNA sequence: TGTGCCAGCAGCATCACAAGCGGGATTGGGGCTAGAGAGCACTACTTC. Translating gives CASSITSGIGAREHYF.

The rearrangement uses TRBV5-1 and TRBJ2-3; D is uncertain. Per the germline V gene, CDR1 is SGHRS and CDR2 is YFSETQ. This CDR3 is 15 amino acids long. Trimming shortened V by 0 bases and J by 5 bases, and 13 bases separated the two germline ends. In DNA, the CDR3 is TGCGCCAGCAGCTTGGACTTCGTAGTGGTAGATACGCAGTATTTT. It codes for CASSLDFVVVDTQYF.

The V and J genes are TRBV20-1 and TRBJ1-5; 9 positions agree with TRBD1. The ends lost 1 base at V and 5 bases at J; junction bases unmatched: 6. From germline, CDR1 is DFQATT and CDR2 SNEGSKA (reference sequence). There are 15 residues in the CDR3. The CDR3, as DNA: TGCAGTGCTAGAGGAGGGACAGGGCCGTATCAGCCCCAGCATTTT. Its protein is CSARGGTGPYQPQHF.